A single sample is the source of the 2 T cell receptor beta chains below, sequenced in a study of blood T cell repertoires in COVID-19. Sequencing used immunoSEQ multiplex PCR; TCRdb keeps in-frame clones, though not all of them. This table has some 180,000 clones, around 81% appearing once. Specimen: peripheral blood. The receptors here all came from a woman between 35 and 50 years old with COVID-19, enrolled during active disease.

The chain links TRBV10-1 to TRBJ1-1; D ambiguous. The CDR3 sequence is 13 residues long. Trimming took 2 bases from V and 0 from J, leaving 4 bases between them. The germline V gene has CDR1 WNHNN and CDR2 SYGVQD (reference sequence). CDR3 sequence reads: CASSETVNTEAFF. The CDR3, as DNA: TGCGCCAGCAGTGAGACAGTGAACACTGAAGCTTTCTTT.

V gene TRBV7-8 combines with J gene TRBJ2-1; the match to TRBD1 covers 11 bases. The germline CDR1 and CDR2 sequences are SGHVS and FQNEAQ. Unmatched junction bases numbered 6, after V lost 4 bases and J lost 1 base. The CDR3 runs 17 residues. CDR3 coding DNA: TGTGCCAGCAGCTGGGACAGGGGGGCTAGATCCTACAATGAGCAGTTCTTC. This encodes CASSWDRGARSYNEQFF.